This T cell receptor (beta chain) was sequenced during a study of siplizumab effects on memory and regulatory T cells. Findings of the study overall: The alloreactive clones that mapped to unstimulated subsets made up only a minor fraction.

The assay was immunoSEQ multiplex PCR, and TCRdb's table has in-frame clones only and misses some. The repertoire consists of about 64,000 clones, with just over 95% occurring once and the leading ten covering around 0.093%. A note on this clone: What it binds is unknown.

Unstimulated naive, memory, effector memory and TEMRA subsets from a few donor pairs have been sequenced, the authors report. The CDR3 covers 18 residues. J was trimmed by 4 bases and V by 2 bases; bases with no gene match: 13. Looked up from germline, CDR1 is GTSNPN and CDR2 is SVGIG (reference sequence). The chain carries TRBV30 and TRBJ2-1; 11 nucleotides match TRBD1. Sequenced input: naive CD8+ T cells sorted from blood. The receptor comes from a human donor in good health. The CDR3 coding sequence is TGTGCCTGGAGTCCGGGACAGGGGGGACTATTAGGATACAATGAGCAGTTCTTC. Amino acids: CAWSPGQGGLLGYNEQFF.